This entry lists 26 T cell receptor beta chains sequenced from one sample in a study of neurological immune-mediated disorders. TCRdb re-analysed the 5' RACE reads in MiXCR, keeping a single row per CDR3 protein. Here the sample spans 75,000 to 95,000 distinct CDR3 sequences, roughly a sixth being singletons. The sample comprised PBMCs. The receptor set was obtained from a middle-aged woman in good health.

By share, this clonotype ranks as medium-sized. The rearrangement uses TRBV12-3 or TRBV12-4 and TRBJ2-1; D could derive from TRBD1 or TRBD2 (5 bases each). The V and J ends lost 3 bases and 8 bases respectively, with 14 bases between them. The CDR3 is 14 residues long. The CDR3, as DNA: TGTGCCAGCAGTTTGTTTGCCGGGGCAGATGAGCAGTTCTTC. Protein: CASSLFAGADEQFF.

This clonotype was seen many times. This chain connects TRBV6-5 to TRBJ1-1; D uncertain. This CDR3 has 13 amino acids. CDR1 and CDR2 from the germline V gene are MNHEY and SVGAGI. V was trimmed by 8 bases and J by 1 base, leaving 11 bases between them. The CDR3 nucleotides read TGTGCCAGCGAAGCCGTCGGGAACACTGAAGCTTTCTTT. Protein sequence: CASEAVGNTEAFF.

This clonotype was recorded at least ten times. CDR3 residues: CASSLERGVGGELFF. Here the CDR3 DNA reads TGCGCCAGCAGCTTGGAGAGGGGTGTAGGCGGGGAGCTGTTTTTT. The chain combines TRBV5-1 with TRBJ2-2; D may be TRBD1 or TRBD2 (5 bases each). The CDR3 spans 15 residues. CDR1 and CDR2 from the germline V gene are SGHRS and YFSETQ. V was cut by 0 bases and J by 7 bases, with 13 bases left in between.

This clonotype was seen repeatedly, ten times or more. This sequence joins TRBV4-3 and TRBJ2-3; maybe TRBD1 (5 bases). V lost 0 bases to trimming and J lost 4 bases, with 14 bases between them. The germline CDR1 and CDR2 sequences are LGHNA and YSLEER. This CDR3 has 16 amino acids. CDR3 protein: CASSQDGLKGPDTQYF. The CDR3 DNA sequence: TGCGCCAGCAGCCAAGACGGTCTAAAGGGGCCAGATACGCAGTATTTT.

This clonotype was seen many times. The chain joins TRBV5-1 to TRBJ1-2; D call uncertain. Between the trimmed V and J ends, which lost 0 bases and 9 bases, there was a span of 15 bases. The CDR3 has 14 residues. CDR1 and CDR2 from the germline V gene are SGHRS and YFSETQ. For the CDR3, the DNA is TGCGCCAGCAGCTTGGGAGGCCCGGCGGAGAGCTACACCTTC. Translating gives CASSLGGPAESYTF.

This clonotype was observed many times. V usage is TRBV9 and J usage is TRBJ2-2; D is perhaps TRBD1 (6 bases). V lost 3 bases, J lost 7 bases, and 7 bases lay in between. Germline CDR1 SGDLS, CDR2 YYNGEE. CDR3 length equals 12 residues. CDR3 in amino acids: CASSEGGGELFF. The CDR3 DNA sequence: TGTGCCAGCAGCGAAGGGGGCGGGGAGCTGTTTTTT.

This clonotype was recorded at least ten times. CDR3 protein: CASSLAGPGSAQYF. As DNA, the CDR3 is TGTGCCAGCAGCTTAGCGGGACCGGGTTCGGCGCAGTATTTT. This chain uses TRBV7-2 with TRBJ2-3; D tentatively reads TRBD1 or TRBD2 (5 bases each). CDR1 is SGHTA and CDR2 is FQGNSA in the germline V gene. The CDR3 is 14 amino acids. Between the trimmed V and J ends, which lost 0 bases and 10 bases, there was a span of 14 bases.

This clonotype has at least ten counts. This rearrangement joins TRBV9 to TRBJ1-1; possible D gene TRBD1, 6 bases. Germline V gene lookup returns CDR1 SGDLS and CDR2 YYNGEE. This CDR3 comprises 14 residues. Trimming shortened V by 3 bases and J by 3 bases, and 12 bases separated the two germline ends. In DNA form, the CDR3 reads TGTGCCAGCAGCGGCACAGGGAGGGACACTGAAGCTTTCTTT. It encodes CASSGTGRDTEAFF.

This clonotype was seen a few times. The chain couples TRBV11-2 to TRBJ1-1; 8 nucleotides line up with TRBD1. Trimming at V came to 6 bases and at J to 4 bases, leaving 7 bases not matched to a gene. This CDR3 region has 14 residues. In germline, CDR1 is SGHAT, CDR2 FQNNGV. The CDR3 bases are TGTGCCAGCAGGTTCGCGACAGGGGCCACTGAAGCTTTCTTT. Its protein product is CASRFATGATEAFF.

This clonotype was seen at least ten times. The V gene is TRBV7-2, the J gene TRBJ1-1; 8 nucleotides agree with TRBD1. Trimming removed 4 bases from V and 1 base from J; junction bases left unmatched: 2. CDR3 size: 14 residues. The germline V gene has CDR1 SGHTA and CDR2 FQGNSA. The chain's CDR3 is CASSSTGENTEAFF. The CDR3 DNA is TGTGCCAGCAGCTCGACAGGGGAGAACACTGAAGCTTTCTTT. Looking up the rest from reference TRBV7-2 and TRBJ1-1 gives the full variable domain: GAGVSQSPSNKVTEKGKDVELRCDPISGHTALYWYRQSLGQGLEFLIYFQGNSAPDKSGLPSDRFSAERTGGSVSTLTIQRTQQEDSAVYLCASSSTGENTEAFFGQGTRLTVV.

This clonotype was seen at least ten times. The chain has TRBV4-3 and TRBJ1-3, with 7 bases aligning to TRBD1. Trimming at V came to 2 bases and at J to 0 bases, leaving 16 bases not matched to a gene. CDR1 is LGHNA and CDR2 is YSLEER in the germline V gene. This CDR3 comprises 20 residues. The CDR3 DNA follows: TGCGCCAGCAGCCAAAGGCCTTTTGATGCAGGGGGGCCCTCTGGAAACACCATATATTTT. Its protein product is CASSQRPFDAGGPSGNTIYF.

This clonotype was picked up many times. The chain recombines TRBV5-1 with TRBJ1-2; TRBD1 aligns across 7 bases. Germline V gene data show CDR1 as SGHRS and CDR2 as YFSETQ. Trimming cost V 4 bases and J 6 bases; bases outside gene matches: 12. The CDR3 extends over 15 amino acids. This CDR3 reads CASSGGQPSDDGYTF. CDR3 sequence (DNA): TGCGCCAGCAGCGGGGGACAGCCCTCCGACGATGGCTACACCTTC.

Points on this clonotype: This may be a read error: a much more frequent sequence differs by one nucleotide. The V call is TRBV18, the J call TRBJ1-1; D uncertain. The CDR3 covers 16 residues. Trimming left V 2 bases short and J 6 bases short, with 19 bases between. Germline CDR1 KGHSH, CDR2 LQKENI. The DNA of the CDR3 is TGTGCCAGCTCACCAGGCGAAGGCAAAGAGGGCTCTGAAGCTTTCTTT. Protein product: CASSPGEGKEGSEAFF. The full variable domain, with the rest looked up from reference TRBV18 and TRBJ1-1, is NAGVMQNPRHLVRRRGQEARLRCSPMKGHSHVYWYRQLPEEGLKFMVYLQKENIIDESGMPKERFSAEFPKEGPSILRIQQVVRGDSAAYFCASSPGEGKEGSEAFFGQGTRLTVV.

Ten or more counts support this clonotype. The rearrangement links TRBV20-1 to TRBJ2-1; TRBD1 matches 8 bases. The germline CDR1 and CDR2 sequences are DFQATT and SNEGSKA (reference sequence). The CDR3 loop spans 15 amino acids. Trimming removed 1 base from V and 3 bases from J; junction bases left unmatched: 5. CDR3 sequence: CSARVEGQDYNEQFF. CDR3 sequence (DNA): TGCAGTGCTAGAGTTGAGGGACAGGACTACAATGAGCAGTTCTTC.

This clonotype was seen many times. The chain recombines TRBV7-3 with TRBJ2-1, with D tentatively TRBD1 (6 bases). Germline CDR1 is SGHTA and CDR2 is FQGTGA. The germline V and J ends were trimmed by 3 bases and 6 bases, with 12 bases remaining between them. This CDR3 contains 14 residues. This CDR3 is CASSLGAETNEQFF. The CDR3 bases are TGTGCCAGCAGCTTGGGGGCAGAGACCAATGAGCAGTTCTTC.

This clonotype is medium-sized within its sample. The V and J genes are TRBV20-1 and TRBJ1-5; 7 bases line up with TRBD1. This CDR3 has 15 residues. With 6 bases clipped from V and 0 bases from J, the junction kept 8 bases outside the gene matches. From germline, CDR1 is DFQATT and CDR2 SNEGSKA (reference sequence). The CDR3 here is CSAPGQPYSNQPQHF. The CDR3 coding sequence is TGCAGTGCACCGGGACAGCCATATAGCAATCAGCCCCAGCATTTT.

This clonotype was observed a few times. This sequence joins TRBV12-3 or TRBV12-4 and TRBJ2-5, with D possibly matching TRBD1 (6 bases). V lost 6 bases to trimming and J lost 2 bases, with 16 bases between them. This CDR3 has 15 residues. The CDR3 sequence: CASSHWGPKQETQYF. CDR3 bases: TGTGCCAGCAGCCATTGGGGGCCGAAACAAGAGACCCAGTACTTC.

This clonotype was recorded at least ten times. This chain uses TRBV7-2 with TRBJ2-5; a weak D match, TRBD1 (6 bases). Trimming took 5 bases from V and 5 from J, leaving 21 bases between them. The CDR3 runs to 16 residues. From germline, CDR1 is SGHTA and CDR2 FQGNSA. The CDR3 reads CASSPRSGVVWETQYF. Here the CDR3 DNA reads TGTGCCAGCAGCCCCCGGTCAGGGGTCGTATGGGAGACCCAGTACTTC.

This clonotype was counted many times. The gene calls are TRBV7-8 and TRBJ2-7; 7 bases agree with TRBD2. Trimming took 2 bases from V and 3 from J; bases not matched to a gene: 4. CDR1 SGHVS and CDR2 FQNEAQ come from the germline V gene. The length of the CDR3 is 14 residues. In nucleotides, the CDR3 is TGTGCCAGCAGCTTAAGACGGGGGGTCTACGAGCAGTACTTC. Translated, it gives CASSLRRGVYEQYF.

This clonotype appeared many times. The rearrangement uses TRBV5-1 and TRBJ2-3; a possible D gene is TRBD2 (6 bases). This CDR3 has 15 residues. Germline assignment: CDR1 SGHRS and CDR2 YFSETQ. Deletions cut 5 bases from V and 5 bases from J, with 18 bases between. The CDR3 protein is CASSPVRGAEDTQYF. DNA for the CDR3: TGCGCCAGCAGTCCTGTGCGGGGCGCGGAAGATACGCAGTATTTT.

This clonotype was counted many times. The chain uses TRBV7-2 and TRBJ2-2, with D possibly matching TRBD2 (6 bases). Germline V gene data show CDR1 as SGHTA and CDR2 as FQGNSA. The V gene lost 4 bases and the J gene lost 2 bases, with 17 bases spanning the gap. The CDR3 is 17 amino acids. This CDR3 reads CASSSDPEGGNTGELFF. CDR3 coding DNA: TGTGCCAGCAGCTCCGACCCGGAGGGAGGAAACACCGGGGAGCTGTTTTTT.

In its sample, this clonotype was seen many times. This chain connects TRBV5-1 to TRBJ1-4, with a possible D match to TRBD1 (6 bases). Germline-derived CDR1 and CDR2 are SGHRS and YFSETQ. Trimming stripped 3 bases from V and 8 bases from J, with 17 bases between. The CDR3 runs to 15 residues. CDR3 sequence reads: CASSSEEGGYEKLFF. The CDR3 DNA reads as TGCGCCAGCAGCTCTGAGGAGGGGGGCTACGAAAAACTGTTTTTT.

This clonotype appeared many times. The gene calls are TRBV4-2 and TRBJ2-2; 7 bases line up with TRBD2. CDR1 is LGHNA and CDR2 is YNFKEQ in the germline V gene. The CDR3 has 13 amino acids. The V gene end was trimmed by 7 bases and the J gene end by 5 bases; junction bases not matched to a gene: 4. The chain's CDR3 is CASNPGGTGELFF. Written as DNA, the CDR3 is TGTGCCAGCAACCCCGGGGGGACCGGGGAGCTGTTTTTT.

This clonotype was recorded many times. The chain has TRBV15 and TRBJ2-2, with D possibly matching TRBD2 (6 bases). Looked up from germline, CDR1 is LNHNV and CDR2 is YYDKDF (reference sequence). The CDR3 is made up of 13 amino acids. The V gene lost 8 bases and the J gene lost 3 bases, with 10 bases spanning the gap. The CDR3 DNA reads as TGTGCCACCCGGGGGACCCACACCGGGGAGCTGTTTTTT. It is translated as CATRGTHTGELFF.

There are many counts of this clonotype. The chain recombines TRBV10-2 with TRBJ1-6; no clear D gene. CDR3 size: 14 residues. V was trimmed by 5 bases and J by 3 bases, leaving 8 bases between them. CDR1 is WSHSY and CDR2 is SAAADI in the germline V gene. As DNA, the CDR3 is TGCGCCAGCAGTTCCGACATCTATAATTCACCCCTCCACTTT. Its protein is CASSSDIYNSPLHF.

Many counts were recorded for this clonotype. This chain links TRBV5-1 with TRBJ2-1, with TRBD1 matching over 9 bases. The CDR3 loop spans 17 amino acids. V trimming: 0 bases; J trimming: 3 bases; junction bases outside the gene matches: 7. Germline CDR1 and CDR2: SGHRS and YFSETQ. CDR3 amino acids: CASSLETGTGNYNEQFF. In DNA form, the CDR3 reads TGCGCCAGCAGCTTGGAGACCGGGACAGGGAACTACAATGAGCAGTTCTTC.